This T cell receptor beta chain was observed in a study of blood T cell repertoires in COVID-19. Study details: Sample material is recorded as cDNA or gDNA derived from T cells, B-cell-depleted T cells, or PBMCs.

This CDR3 has 13 amino acids. Germline values: CDR1 ENHRY, CDR2 SYGVKD. The V and J ends lost 6 bases and 5 bases respectively, with 14 bases between them. TCRdb keeps only in-frame clones here, not all; method: immunoSEQ multiplex PCR. Among more than 35,000 clones listed, more than 85% were seen once. Sequencing was carried out using peripheral blood. This chain uses TRBV10-3 with TRBJ2-7; tentative D call: TRBD2 (7 bases). This TCR derives from a man between 65 and 80 years old with acute or convalescent COVID-19. CDR3: CAISNLGGDEQYF. In DNA form, the CDR3 reads TGTGCCATCAGCAACCTAGGGGGGGACGAGCAGTACTTC.